The 16 T cell receptor beta chains presented below share a single source sample, sequenced in a study of T cell responses to AZD1222 COVID-19 vaccine. Using immunoSEQ multiplex PCR, the repertoire was profiled, and TCRdb retains in-frame clones only, with some absent. The table shows 150,000 to 200,000 clones, with approximately 92% occurring only once. The specimen was peripheral blood, collected 28 days after the second dose of the MenACWY control vaccine. The receptors were sampled from an adult who received the MenACWY meningococcal vaccine as a control.

The rearrangement joins TRBV30 to TRBJ1-6; D uncertain. Germline V gene lookup returns CDR1 GTSNPN and CDR2 SVGIG (reference sequence). The CDR3 length is 15 residues. Trimming removed 2 bases at V and 6 bases at J, with 14 bases between. The CDR3 sequence is CAWSPLPGLNSPLHF. CDR3 in DNA: TGTGCCTGGAGTCCTCTACCGGGTCTTAATTCACCCCTCCACTTT.

The chain is built from TRBV10-3 and TRBJ2-1; TRBD2 agrees at 8 bases. Per the germline V gene, CDR1 is ENHRY and CDR2 is SYGVKD. The CDR3 loop spans 14 amino acids. The J segment lost 8 bases and the V segment lost 4 bases, leaving 7 bases of the junction unmatched. CDR3 nucleotides: TGTGCCATCAGTGCCACGAGCGGGAGCTATGAGCAGTTCTTC. Translating gives CAISATSGSYEQFF.

This chain connects TRBV7-2 to TRBJ2-7; TRBD1 matches 8 bases. CDR1 and CDR2 (germline): SGHTA, FQGNSA. J was trimmed by 3 bases and V by 1 base; bases with no gene match: 8. This CDR3 region has 16 residues. This CDR3 is CASSLEAGTGNYEQYF. The CDR3, as DNA: TGTGCCAGCAGCTTAGAGGCCGGGACAGGTAACTACGAGCAGTACTTC.

The chain carries TRBV9 and TRBJ2-2; 10 bases fit TRBD2. This CDR3 contains 17 residues. Germline CDR1 is SGDLS and CDR2 is YYNGEE. After removal of 4 bases from V and 5 bases from J, the junction contained 11 bases not matched to a gene. The CDR3 DNA reads TGTGCCAGCAGCCATCTAGACGGGACTAGCGCTACCGGGGAGCTGTTTTTT. As protein: CASSHLDGTSATGELFF.

This chain joins TRBV7-9 and TRBJ2-1; 9 nucleotides line up with TRBD2. This CDR3 comprises 16 residues. The germline gives CDR1 SEHNR, CDR2 FQNEAQ (reference sequence). The ends lost 4 bases at V and 9 bases at J; junction bases unmatched: 13. The CDR3 DNA reads as TGTGCCAGCAGCTACCCTCCCGTAGCGGGAGTCGGTGAGCAGTTCTTC. Protein: CASSYPPVAGVGEQFF.

This chain connects TRBV18 to TRBJ1-2; 7 nucleotides agree with TRBD1. Germline trimming cut 3 bases from V and 4 bases from J; bases unmatched to any gene: 14. The CDR3 has 17 residues. Germline CDR1 is KGHSH and CDR2 is LQKENI. Here the CDR3 DNA reads TGTGCCAGCTCACCCCTCGGAGAGGGGGCAACCTCCTATGGCTACACCTTC. This codes for CASSPLGEGATSYGYTF.

This clone was counted between two and nine times. The chain couples TRBV21-1 to TRBJ1-5; TRBD1 is the table's D call, not checked against the DNA. TRBV21-1 is a recognized pseudogene. CDR3 length equals 15 residues. Here the CDR3 reads CASSTTGQPNQPQHF. CDR3 nucleotides: TGTGCCAGCAGCACAACCGGACAGCCTAATCAGCCCCAGCATTTT.

This clone was seen a single time. The chain carries TRBV6-6 and TRBJ2-1, with 7 positions matching TRBD1. V was pared by 2 bases and J by 9 bases, with 10 bases of the junction left unmatched. This CDR3 has 15 amino acids. Germline V gene sequence: CDR1 MNHNY, CDR2 SVGAGI (reference sequence). Here the CDR3 reads CASSYPRQGRIEQFF. CDR3 DNA sequence: TGTGCCAGCAGTTACCCTAGACAGGGTCGGATTGAGCAGTTCTTC.

The V call is TRBV4-3, the J call TRBJ1-3; D not certain. Germline loops: CDR1 LGHNA, CDR2 YSLEER. The CDR3 extends over 13 amino acids. With 1 base removed from V and 3 bases from J, the gap between germline ends came to 4 bases. The CDR3 DNA follows: TGCGCCAGCAGCCAAGTAATTGGAAACACCATATATTTT. It translates to CASSQVIGNTIYF.

The V gene is TRBV24-1, the J gene TRBJ1-2; D perhaps matches TRBD1 (5 bases). With 2 bases removed from V and 3 bases from J, the gap between germline ends came to 6 bases. The CDR3 sequence is 13 residues long. Germline CDR1 is KGHDR and CDR2 is SFDVKD. The CDR3 protein is CATSDSQDYGYTF. CDR3 coding DNA: TGTGCCACCAGTGATTCACAGGACTATGGCTACACCTTC.

V usage is TRBV7-3 and J usage is TRBJ1-1; D unclear. Deletions cut 5 bases from V and 6 bases from J, with 13 bases between. The CDR3 has 13 residues. CDR1 SGHTA and CDR2 FQGTGA come from the germline V gene. Here the CDR3 reads CASSDVVEAEAFF. Written as DNA, the CDR3 is TGTGCCAGCAGCGACGTGGTGGAGGCTGAAGCTTTCTTT.

The chain is built from TRBV19 and TRBJ1-2, with D possibly matching TRBD1 (6 bases). V lost 10 bases, J lost 8 bases, and 20 bases lay in between. This CDR3 comprises 13 residues. Germline CDR1 and CDR2: LNHDA and SQIVND (reference sequence). This chain's CDR3 is CATRGGPGGGYTF. Here the CDR3 DNA reads TGTGCCACCCGGGGGGGGCCTGGAGGGGGCTACACCTTC.

J is TRBJ1-2 and V is TRBV7-8; D gene unclear. The CDR3 consists of 14 residues. V lost 6 bases to trimming and J lost 3 bases, with 14 bases between them. Germline-derived CDR1 and CDR2 are SGHVS and FQNEAQ. Written as DNA, the CDR3 is TGTGCCAGCAGTCTCTTGAGAGGAGACTATGGCTACACCTTC. Translated: CASSLLRGDYGYTF.

This chain links TRBV29-1 with TRBJ1-5; D not resolved. The V and J ends lost 7 bases and 2 bases respectively, with 12 bases between them. Germline V lookup: CDR1 SQVTM, CDR2 ANQGSEA. CDR3 length equals 13 residues. In DNA form, the CDR3 reads TGCAGCGCCGGCCTTGGGGGCAATCAGCCCCAGCATTTT. The encoded protein is CSAGLGGNQPQHF.

CDR3 nucleotide sequence: TGTGCCAGCAGGACTAGCGGCCTGGATACGCAGTATTTT. Residues: CASRTSGLDTQYF. This rearrangement joins TRBV12-3 or TRBV12-4 to TRBJ2-3; 9 bases map to TRBD2. The CDR3 totals 13 residues. The ends lost 6 bases at V and 6 bases at J; junction bases unmatched: 4.

This chain links TRBV30 with TRBJ1-1, with TRBD1 as a possible D gene (5 bases). V lost 1 base, J lost 5 bases, and 11 bases lay in between. Germline CDR1 reads GTSNPN; CDR2 reads SVGIG (reference sequence). This CDR3 has 13 amino acids. The CDR3 coding sequence is TGTGCCTGGAGTGGGAGGGGCGGAACTGAAGCTTTCTTT. Translating gives CAWSGRGGTEAFF.